These 20 T cell receptor beta chains were all obtained from the same sample, sequenced in a study of blood T cell repertoires in COVID-19. TCRdb keeps only in-frame clones here, not all; method: immunoSEQ multiplex PCR. Altogether roughly 150,000 clones are present, around 77% being singletons, with the ten largest covering under 10%. The sequencing input was peripheral blood. These receptors all stem from a man aged 50 to 60 with active or convalescent COVID-19.

The chain joins TRBV5-4 to TRBJ1-1; tentative D call: TRBD1 (6 bases). The V end was cut by 4 bases, the J end by 6 bases, with 16 bases between. CDR3 length: 14 residues. In germline, CDR1 is SGHNT, CDR2 YYREEE (reference sequence). CDR3 nucleotides: TGTGCCAGCAGCCTTGGTGGACAGATCGCTGAAGCTTTCTTT. Its protein product is CASSLGGQIAEAFF.

CDR3: CASGLAGFNEQFF. CDR3 DNA sequence: TGTGCCAGCGGATTAGCGGGTTTCAATGAGCAGTTCTTC. The gene calls are TRBV2 and TRBJ2-1; 7 nucleotides line up with TRBD2. V lost 8 bases and J lost 6; bases outside the gene matches: 7. CDR1 SNHLY and CDR2 FYNNEI come from the germline V gene. This CDR3 contains 13 residues.

The J gene is TRBJ1-6, the V gene TRBV6-5; 10 bases agree with TRBD1. The CDR3 extends over 15 amino acids. Germline-derived CDR1 and CDR2 are MNHEY and SVGAGI. Trimming removed 6 bases from V and 7 bases from J; junction bases left unmatched: 6. The CDR3 protein is CASRTWTGGNSPLHF. CDR3 nucleotides: TGTGCCAGCAGGACCTGGACAGGGGGAAATTCACCCCTCCACTTT.

J is TRBJ2-3 and V is TRBV11-2; weak D call: TRBD2 (5 bases). Trimming took off 8 bases at V and 4 bases at J, with 16 bases between the two ends. The germline V gene has CDR1 SGHAT and CDR2 FQNNGV. The CDR3 is 14 amino acids. In DNA, the CDR3 is TGTGCCAGCGGCTCGGAGGCTCGGGCAGATACGCAGTATTTT. Translating it yields CASGSEARADTQYF.

The chain has TRBV28 and TRBJ1-5; 12 bases map to TRBD1. The CDR3 sequence is 15 residues long. Per the germline V gene, CDR1 is MDHEN and CDR2 is SYDVKM. V lost 5 bases to trimming and J lost 7 bases; unmatched junction nucleotides: 6. CDR3 in amino acids: CASSIGTGGSQPQHF. The CDR3, as DNA: TGTGCCAGCAGTATCGGGACAGGGGGCAGCCAGCCCCAGCATTTT.

This chain joins TRBV7-2 and TRBJ2-1; D is unclear. Germline CDR1 is SGHTA and CDR2 is FQGNSA. Trimming took 2 bases from V and 3 from J, leaving 8 bases between them. The CDR3 covers 14 residues. DNA of the CDR3: TGTGCCAGCAGCTTACCGGTATACTACAATGAGCAGTTCTTC. Translating it yields CASSLPVYYNEQFF.

This clone was seen only once. This rearrangement joins TRBV9 to TRBJ1-5, with D possibly matching TRBD1 (5 bases). Germline CDR1 reads SGDLS; CDR2 reads YYNGEE. V lost 4 bases and J lost 1, with 12 bases in between. The CDR3 length is 15 residues. CDR3 nucleotides: TGTGCCAGCAGCACCAGGGCAGAAAGCAATCAGCCCCAGCATTTT. It encodes CASSTRAESNQPQHF. Filled out from reference TRBV9 and TRBJ1-5, the complete variable domain reads DSGVTQTPKHLITATGQRVTLRCSPRSGDLSVYWYQQSLDQGLQFLIQYYNGEERAKGNILERFSAQQFPDLHSELNLSSLELGDSALYFCASSTRAESNQPQHFGDGTRLSIL.

This chain joins TRBV27 and TRBJ2-7; 9 nucleotides agree with TRBD1. Trimming took 6 bases from V and 9 from J; bases not matched to a gene: 9. The CDR3 consists of 13 residues. Looked up from germline, CDR1 is MNHEY and CDR2 is SMNVEV (reference sequence). In DNA, the CDR3 is TGTGCCAGCAGCCCTCGACAGGGGGGATGGCAGTACTTC. Residues: CASSPRQGGWQYF.

The rearrangement joins TRBV9 to TRBJ1-2; D not resolved. The V end was cut by 0 bases, the J end by 4 bases, with 4 bases between. The CDR3 extends over 12 amino acids. Germline assignment: CDR1 SGDLS and CDR2 YYNGEE. The CDR3 nucleotides are TGTGCCAGCAGCGTAGACGGCTATGGCTACACCTTC. Translated: CASSVDGYGYTF. Based on the CDR3 plus reference TRBV9 and TRBJ1-2, the full variable domain is DSGVTQTPKHLITATGQRVTLRCSPRSGDLSVYWYQQSLDQGLQFLIQYYNGEERAKGNILERFSAQQFPDLHSELNLSSLELGDSALYFCASSVDGYGYTFGSGTRLTVV.

The gene calls are TRBV7-9 and TRBJ2-2, with 9 bases aligning to TRBD1. Trimming took 1 base from V and 2 from J; bases not matched to a gene: 2. The V gene's germline CDR1 is SEHNR and CDR2 FQNEAQ (reference sequence). This CDR3 is 16 amino acids long. CDR3 region: CASSLDRGLNTGELFF. CDR3 sequence (DNA): TGTGCCAGCAGCTTAGACAGGGGGCTCAACACCGGGGAGCTGTTTTTT.

CDR3 amino acids: CASSQDQTSGLYEQYF. The DNA for the CDR3 is TGCGCCAGCAGCCAAGATCAAACTAGCGGCCTCTACGAGCAGTACTTC. This chain joins TRBV4-1 and TRBJ2-7, with TRBD2 matching over 8 bases. J gave up 3 bases and V 0 bases, and 7 bases lay outside the gene matches. CDR1 is MGHRA and CDR2 is YSYEKL in the germline V gene. The CDR3 spans 16 residues.

V is TRBV3-1 (or the pseudogene TRBV3-2) and J is TRBJ2-7, with D tentatively TRBD1 (6 bases). The germline CDR1 and CDR2 sequences are LGHDT and YNNKEL (reference sequence). V lost 2 bases, J lost 11 bases, and 13 bases lay in between. CDR3 length: 12 amino acids. In DNA form, the CDR3 reads TGTGCCAGCAGCCAACTCCAGGGGTCTAAGTACTTC. Its protein product is CASSQLQGSKYF.

V usage is TRBV5-1 and J usage is TRBJ2-2, with D tentatively TRBD1 (7 bases). Trimming removed 4 bases at V and 1 base at J, with 11 bases between. This CDR3 region has 15 residues. Germline CDR1 and CDR2: SGHRS and YFSETQ. CDR3 sequence: CASSAGQMNTGELFF. In DNA, the CDR3 is TGCGCCAGCAGCGCGGGACAGATGAACACCGGGGAGCTGTTTTTT.

This chain uses TRBV30 with TRBJ2-4, with 11 bases fitting TRBD2. The CDR3 runs 16 residues. CDR1 and CDR2 from the germline V gene are GTSNPN and SVGIG (reference sequence). The V segment lost 5 bases and the J segment 1 base; nucleotides outside the gene matches: 7. Here the CDR3 DNA reads TGTGCCTGGCCAGAGACTAGCGGGATGGCCAAAAACATTCAGTACTTC. Protein: CAWPETSGMAKNIQYF. The variable domain in full, with the rest retrieved from reference TRBV30 and TRBJ2-4, is SQTIHQWPATLVQPVGSPLSLECTVEGTSNPNLYWYRQAAGRGLQLLFYSVGIGQISSEVPQNLSASRPQDRQFILSSKKLLLSDSGFYLCAWPETSGMAKNIQYFGAGTRLSVL.

This chain connects TRBV11-3 to TRBJ2-1, with TRBD2 identical over 12 bases. V shed 5 bases and J 5 bases; nucleotides not matched to a gene: 4. CDR3 size: 15 residues. Germline loops: CDR1 SGHNT, CDR2 YENEEA. Here the CDR3 reads CASSRGLAGNNEQFF. The CDR3 DNA follows: TGTGCCAGCAGCCGTGGACTAGCGGGAAACAATGAGCAGTTCTTC.

The chain combines TRBV6-5 with TRBJ2-7, with 7 bases aligning to TRBD2. Germline CDR1 reads MNHEY; CDR2 reads SVGAGI. There are 14 residues in the CDR3. Germline trimming cut 4 bases from V and 8 bases from J; bases unmatched to any gene: 11. This CDR3 reads CASSSDRERDKQYF. The DNA of the CDR3 is TGTGCCAGCAGTTCGGACCGCGAGCGGGATAAGCAGTACTTC.

The chain joins TRBV12-3 or TRBV12-4 to TRBJ1-2, with TRBD1 identical over 7 bases. J was trimmed by 7 bases and V by 1 base; bases with no gene match: 3. The CDR3 is 13 amino acids. CDR3 sequence (DNA): TGTGCCAGCAGTTTAGGAGGGGGCTCTGGCTACACCTTC. It encodes CASSLGGGSGYTF.

The chain couples TRBV5-1 to TRBJ2-3; TRBD2 aligns across 9 bases. Germline CDR1 and CDR2: SGHRS and YFSETQ. The CDR3 totals 16 residues. V shed 4 bases and J 0 bases; nucleotides not matched to a gene: 6. DNA of the CDR3: TGCGCCAGCAGCCAAGGACTAGCGACAAGCACAGATACGCAGTATTTT. Amino acid sequence: CASSQGLATSTDTQYF.

The rearrangement joins TRBV11-3 to TRBJ2-2; TRBD1 matches 10 bases. The germline gives CDR1 SGHNT, CDR2 YENEEA. The J segment lost 4 bases and the V segment lost 5 bases, leaving 4 bases of the junction unmatched. The CDR3 is 15 residues long. CDR3 sequence reads: CASSGTGEATGELFF. CDR3 in DNA: TGTGCCAGCAGCGGGACAGGGGAGGCCACCGGGGAGCTGTTTTTT.

V and J are TRBV7-2 and TRBJ2-3; maybe TRBD2 (5 bases). This CDR3 region has 15 residues. The germline gives CDR1 SGHTA, CDR2 FQGNSA. Trimming removed 3 bases from V and 6 bases from J, with 16 bases in between. The CDR3 DNA reads TGTGCCAGCAGCTTTAAGAGGGCAAAGGCGGATACGCAGTATTTT. This codes for CASSFKRAKADTQYF.